Only a few counts were recorded for the clone carrying this TCR beta chain. Its antigen remains unknown. This specimen belongs to a study of identical twins. General study findings and limits: Out-of-frame beta sequences exhibited a weaker degree of excess twin sharing.

This CDR3 is built from 19 residues. The V end was cut by 2 bases, the J end by 4 bases, with 24 bases between. Germline V gives CDR1 SGHVS, CDR2 FQNEAQ. TCRdb re-called the 5' RACE reads with MiXCR, one entry per CDR3 protein. Of around 550,000 distinct CDR3 sequences listed, roughly 15% are singletons. This sample also belongs to another study, concerning yellow fever vaccine responses in identical twins. Turning to that study: Twins reportedly showed a vaccine T cell response that seemed partly convergent and partly personalized.

The TCR sequence derives from a woman under 30 in good health. Sequences were obtained from CD4+ T cells sorted from blood. V is TRBV7-8 and J is TRBJ2-1; TRBD1 is a possible D gene (5 bases). The CDR3: CASSLSATVPQSTYNEQFF. DNA for the CDR3: TGTGCCAGCAGCTTATCGGCGACAGTCCCCCAGTCCACGTACAATGAGCAGTTCTTC.